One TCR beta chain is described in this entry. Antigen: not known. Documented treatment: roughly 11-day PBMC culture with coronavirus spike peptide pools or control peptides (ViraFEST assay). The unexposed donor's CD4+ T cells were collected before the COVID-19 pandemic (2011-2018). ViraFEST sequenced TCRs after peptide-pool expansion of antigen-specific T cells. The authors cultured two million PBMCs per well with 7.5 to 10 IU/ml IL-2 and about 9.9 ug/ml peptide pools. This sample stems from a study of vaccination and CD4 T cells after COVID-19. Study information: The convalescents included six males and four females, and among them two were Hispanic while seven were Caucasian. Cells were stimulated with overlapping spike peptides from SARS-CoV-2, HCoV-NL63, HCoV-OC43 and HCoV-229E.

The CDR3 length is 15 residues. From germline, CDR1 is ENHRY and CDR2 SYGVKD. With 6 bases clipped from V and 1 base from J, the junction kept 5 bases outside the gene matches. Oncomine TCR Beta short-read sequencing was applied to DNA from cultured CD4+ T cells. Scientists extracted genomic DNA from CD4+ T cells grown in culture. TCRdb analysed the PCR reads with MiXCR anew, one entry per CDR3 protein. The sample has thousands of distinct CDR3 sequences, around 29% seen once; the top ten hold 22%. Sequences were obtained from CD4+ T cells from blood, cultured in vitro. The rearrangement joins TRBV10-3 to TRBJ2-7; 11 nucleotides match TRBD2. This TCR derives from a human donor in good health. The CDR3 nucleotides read TGTGCCATCAGAGGGACTAGCGGAGTTTCCTACGAGCAGTACTTC. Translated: CAIRGTSGVSYEQYF.